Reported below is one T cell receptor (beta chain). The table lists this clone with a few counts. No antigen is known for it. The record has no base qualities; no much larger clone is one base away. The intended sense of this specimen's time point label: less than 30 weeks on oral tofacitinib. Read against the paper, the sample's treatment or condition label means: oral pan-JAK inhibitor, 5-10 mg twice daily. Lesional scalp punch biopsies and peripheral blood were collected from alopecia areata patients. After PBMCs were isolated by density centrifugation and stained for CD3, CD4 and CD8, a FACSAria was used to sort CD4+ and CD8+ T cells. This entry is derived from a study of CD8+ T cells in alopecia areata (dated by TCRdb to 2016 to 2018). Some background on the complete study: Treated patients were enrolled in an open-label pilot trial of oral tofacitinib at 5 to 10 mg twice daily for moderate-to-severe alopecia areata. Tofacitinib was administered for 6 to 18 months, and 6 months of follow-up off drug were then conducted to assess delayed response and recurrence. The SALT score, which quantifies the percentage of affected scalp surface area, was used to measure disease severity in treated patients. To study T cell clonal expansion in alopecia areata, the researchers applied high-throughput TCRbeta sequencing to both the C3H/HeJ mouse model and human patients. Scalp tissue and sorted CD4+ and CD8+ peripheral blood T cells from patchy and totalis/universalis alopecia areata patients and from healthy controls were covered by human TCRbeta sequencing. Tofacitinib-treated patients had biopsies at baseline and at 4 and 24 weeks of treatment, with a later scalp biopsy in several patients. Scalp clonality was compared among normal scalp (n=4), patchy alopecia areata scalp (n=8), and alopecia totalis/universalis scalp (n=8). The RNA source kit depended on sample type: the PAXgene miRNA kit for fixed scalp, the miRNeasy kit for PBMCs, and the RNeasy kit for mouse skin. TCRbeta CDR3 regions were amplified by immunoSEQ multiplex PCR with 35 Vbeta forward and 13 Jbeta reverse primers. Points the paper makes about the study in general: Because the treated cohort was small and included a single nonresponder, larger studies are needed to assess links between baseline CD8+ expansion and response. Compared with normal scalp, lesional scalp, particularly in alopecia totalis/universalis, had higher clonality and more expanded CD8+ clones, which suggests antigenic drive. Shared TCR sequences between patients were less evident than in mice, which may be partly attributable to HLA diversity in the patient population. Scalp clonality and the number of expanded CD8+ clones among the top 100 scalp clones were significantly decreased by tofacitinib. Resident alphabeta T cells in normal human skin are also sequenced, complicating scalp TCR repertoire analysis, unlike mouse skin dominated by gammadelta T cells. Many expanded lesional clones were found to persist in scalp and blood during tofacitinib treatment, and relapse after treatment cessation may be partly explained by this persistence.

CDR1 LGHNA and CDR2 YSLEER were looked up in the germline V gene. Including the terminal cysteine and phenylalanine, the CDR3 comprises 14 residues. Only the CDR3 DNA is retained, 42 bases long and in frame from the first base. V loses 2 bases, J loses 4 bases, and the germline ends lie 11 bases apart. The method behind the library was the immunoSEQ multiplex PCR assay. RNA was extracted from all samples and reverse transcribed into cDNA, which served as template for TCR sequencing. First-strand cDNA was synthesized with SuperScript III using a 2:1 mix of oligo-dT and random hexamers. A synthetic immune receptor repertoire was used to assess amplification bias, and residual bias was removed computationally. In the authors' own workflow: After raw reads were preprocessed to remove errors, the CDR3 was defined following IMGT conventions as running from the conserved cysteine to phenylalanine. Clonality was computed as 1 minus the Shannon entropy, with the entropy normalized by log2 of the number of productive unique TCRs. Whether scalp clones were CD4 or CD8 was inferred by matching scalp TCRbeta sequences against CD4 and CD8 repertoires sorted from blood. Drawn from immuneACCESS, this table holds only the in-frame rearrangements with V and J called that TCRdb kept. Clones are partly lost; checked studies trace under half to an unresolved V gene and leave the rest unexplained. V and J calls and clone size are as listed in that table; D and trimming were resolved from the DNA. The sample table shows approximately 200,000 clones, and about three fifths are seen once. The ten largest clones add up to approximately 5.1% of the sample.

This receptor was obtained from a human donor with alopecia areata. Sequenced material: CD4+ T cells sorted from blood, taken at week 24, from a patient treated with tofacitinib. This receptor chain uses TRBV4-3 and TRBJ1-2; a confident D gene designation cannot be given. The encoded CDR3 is CASSQILGLYGYTF. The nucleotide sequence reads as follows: TGCGCCAGCAGCCAAATCCTCGGACTCTATGGCTACACCTTC.